This TCR beta chain was recovered during a study of blood T cells in healthy people across ages. Study-wide findings and caveats: With naive T cell percentage, TCR beta diversity showed a strong correlation.

The CDR3 consists of 15 residues. CDR1 and CDR2 from the germline V gene are MDHEN and SYDVKM. The germline V and J ends were trimmed by 4 bases and 6 bases, with 18 bases remaining between them. It was with a sample-barcoded 5' primer and a J-beta primer mix that a second PCR of roughly 7 to 12 cycles was run. TCRdb used MiXCR to reprocess the 5' RACE reads, holding one entry per CDR3 protein. The sample has nearly 1 million distinct CDR3 sequences; roughly 47% are singletons. Comment on this clonotype: Its antigen is not identified.

The chain links TRBV28 to TRBJ1-1; weak D call: TRBD1 (5 bases). The source is an older woman in good health. The specimen sequenced was blood. The CDR3 bases are TGTGCCAGCAGTTCCCCGACCTCCAGGGCCGCTGAAGCTTTCTTT. Translation gives CASSSPTSRAAEAFF.